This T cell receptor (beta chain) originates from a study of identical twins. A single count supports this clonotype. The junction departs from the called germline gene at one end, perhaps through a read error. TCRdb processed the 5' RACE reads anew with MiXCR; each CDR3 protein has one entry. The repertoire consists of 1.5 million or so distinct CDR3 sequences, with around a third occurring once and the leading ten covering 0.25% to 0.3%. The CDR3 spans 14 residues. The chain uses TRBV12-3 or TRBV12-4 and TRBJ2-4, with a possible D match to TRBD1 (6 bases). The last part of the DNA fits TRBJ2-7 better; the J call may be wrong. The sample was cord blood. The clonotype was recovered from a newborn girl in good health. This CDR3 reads CTSRTGTLPYEQYF. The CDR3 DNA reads TGTACCAGCAGAACCGGGACACTCCCCTACGAGCAGTACTTC.